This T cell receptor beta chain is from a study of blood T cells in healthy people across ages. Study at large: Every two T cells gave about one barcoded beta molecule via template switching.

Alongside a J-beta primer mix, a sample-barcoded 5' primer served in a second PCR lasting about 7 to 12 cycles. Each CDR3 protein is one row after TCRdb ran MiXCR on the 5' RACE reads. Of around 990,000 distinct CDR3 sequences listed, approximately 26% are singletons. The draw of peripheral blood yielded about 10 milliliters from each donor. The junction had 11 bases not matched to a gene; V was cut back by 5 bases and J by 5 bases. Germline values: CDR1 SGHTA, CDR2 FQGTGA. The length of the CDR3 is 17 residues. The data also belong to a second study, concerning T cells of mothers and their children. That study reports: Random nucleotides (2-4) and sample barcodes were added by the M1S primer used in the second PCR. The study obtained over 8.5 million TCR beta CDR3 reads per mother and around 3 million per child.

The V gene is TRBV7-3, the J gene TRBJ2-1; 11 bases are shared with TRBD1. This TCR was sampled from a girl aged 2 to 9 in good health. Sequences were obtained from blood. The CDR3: CASSLLGAGQGDNEQFF. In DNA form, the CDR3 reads TGTGCCAGCAGCCTCTTAGGGGCGGGACAGGGGGACAATGAGCAGTTCTTC.